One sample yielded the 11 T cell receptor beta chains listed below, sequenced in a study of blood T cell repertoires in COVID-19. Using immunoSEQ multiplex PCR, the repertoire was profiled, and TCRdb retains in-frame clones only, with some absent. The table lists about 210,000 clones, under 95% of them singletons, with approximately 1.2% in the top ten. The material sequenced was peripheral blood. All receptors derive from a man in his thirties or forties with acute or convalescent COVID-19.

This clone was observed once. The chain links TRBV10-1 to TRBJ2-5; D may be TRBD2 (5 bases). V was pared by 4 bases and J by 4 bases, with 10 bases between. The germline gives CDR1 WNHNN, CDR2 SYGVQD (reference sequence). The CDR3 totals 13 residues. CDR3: CASSGGSRETQYF. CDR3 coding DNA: TGCGCCAGCAGTGGAGGGAGTCGAGAGACCCAGTACTTC.

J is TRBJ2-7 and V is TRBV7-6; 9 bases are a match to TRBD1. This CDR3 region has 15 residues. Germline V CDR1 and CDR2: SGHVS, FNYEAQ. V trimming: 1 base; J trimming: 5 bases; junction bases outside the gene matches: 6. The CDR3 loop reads CASSLGDRAVHEQYF. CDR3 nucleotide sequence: TGTGCCAGCAGCTTAGGGGACAGGGCCGTCCACGAGCAGTACTTC.

CDR3 DNA: TGTGCCAGCAGTTTCAACAGGGTCGGGGAGCTGTTTTTT. It codes for CASSFNRVGELFF. This chain uses TRBV7-8 with TRBJ2-2, with a weak D call TRBD1 (6 bases). CDR1 and CDR2 (germline): SGHVS, FQNEAQ. With 6 bases removed from V and 7 bases from J, the gap between germline ends came to 12 bases. The CDR3 extends over 13 amino acids.

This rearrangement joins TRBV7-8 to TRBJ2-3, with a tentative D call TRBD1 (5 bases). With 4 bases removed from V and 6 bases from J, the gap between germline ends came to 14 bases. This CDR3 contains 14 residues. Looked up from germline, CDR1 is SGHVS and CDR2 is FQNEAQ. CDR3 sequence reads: CASSSDREIDTQYF. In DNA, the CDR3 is TGTGCCAGCAGCTCCGACAGAGAGATTGATACGCAGTATTTT.

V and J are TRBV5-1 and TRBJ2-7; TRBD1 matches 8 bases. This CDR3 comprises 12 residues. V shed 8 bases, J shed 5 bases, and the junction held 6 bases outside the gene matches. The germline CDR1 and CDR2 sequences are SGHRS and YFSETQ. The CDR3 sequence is CARKPGGDEQYF. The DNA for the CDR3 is TGCGCCAGAAAACCAGGGGGCGACGAGCAGTACTTC. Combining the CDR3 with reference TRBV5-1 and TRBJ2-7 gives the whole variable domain KAGVTQTPRYLIKTRGQQVTLSCSPISGHRSVSWYQQTPGQGLQFLFEYFSETQRNKGNFPGRFSGRQFSNSRSEMNVSTLELGDSALYLCARKPGGDEQYFGPGTRLTVT.

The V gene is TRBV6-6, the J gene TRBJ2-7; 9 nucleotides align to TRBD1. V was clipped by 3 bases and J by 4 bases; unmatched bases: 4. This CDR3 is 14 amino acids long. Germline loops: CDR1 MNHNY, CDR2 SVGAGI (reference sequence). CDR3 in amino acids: CASSYGTGKYEQYF. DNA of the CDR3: TGTGCCAGCAGTTATGGGACAGGGAAGTACGAGCAGTACTTC.

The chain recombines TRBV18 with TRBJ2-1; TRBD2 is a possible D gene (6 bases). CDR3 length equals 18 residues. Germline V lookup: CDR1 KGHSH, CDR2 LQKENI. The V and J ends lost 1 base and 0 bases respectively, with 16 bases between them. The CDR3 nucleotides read TGTGCCAGCTCACCACGACCCCCCCGCGGGGCCTCCTACAATGAGCAGTTCTTC. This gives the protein CASSPRPPRGASYNEQFF.

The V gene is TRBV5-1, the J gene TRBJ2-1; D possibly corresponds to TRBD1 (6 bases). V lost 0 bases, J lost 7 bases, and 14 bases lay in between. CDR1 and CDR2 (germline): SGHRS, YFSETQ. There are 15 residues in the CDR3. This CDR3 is CASSLVQGPVNEQFF. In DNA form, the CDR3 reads TGCGCCAGCAGCTTGGTCCAGGGGCCCGTAAATGAGCAGTTCTTC.

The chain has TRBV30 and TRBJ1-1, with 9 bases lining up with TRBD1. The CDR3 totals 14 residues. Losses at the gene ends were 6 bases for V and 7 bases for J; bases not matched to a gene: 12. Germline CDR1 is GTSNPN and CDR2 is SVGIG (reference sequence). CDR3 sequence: CACRNRDRDGEAFF. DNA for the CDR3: TGTGCCTGCCGGAACCGGGACAGGGATGGTGAAGCTTTCTTT.

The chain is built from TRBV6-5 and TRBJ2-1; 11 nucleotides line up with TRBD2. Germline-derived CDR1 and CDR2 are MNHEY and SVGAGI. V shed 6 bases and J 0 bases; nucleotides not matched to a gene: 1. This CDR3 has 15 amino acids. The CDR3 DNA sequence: TGTGCCAGCAGGCTAGCGGGAGGCTCCTACAATGAGCAGTTCTTC. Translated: CASRLAGGSYNEQFF.

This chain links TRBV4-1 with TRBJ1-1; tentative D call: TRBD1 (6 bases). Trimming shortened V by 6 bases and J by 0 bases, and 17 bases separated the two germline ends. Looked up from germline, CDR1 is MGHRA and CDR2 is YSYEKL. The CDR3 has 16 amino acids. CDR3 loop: CASRLIIGGMNTEAFF. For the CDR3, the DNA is TGCGCCAGCAGGCTGATCATAGGGGGTATGAACACTGAAGCTTTCTTT.